This record covers a single T cell receptor (beta chain). Its cognate antigen is unknown. J was trimmed by 5 bases and V by 4 bases; bases with no gene match: 16. This CDR3 is 20 amino acids long. The germline V gene has CDR1 SGHTS and CDR2 YDEGEE. Sequencing was performed with immunoSEQ multiplex PCR; in TCRdb, only in-frame clones are kept and a portion is missing. This sample carries approximately 77,000 clones, roughly 79% of them seen once, and the ten largest clones take 22%. Those with chemo-refractory metastatic non-small-cell lung cancer were treated with focal radiation combined with CTLA-4 blockade using ipilimumab. This sample was taken from a study of radiotherapy plus CTLA-4 blockade in lung cancer. Background on the study: Objective responses were seen in 18% of patients, disease control in less than 40%. Study-wide findings and caveats: Per reports, early blood T cell clone dynamics, plus interferon-beta, forecast response most strongly.

Material: peripheral blood, obtained from a patient treated with radiotherapy plus ipilimumab. The chain couples TRBV5-8 to TRBJ2-2; 14 bases line up with TRBD2. The receptor comes from a human donor with non-small cell lung cancer whose response to radiotherapy plus ipilimumab could not be evaluated. Some clones in this sample may be carry-over from other donors' samples. CDR3 nucleotide sequence: TGTGCCAGCAGCCTTCTTTTGGGACTAGCGGGGGCCCCCAGGACCGGGGAGCTGTTTTTT. Protein sequence: CASSLLLGLAGAPRTGELFF.